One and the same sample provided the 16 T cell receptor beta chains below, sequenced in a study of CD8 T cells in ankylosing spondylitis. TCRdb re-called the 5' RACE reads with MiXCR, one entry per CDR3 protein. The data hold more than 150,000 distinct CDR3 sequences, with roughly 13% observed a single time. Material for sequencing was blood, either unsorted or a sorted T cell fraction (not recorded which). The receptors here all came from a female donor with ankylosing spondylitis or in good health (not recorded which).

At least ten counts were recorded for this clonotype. CDR3 DNA sequence: TGTGCCAGCAGGGGGACAGGGGGAAATCAGCCCCAGCATTTT. The encoded protein is CASRGTGGNQPQHF. This rearrangement joins TRBV6-2 or TRBV6-3 to TRBJ1-5, with TRBD1 matching 11 bases. With V trimmed by 6 bases and J by 4 bases, 2 bases remained unmatched. From germline, CDR1 is MNHEY and CDR2 SVGEGT. The CDR3 sequence is 14 residues long.

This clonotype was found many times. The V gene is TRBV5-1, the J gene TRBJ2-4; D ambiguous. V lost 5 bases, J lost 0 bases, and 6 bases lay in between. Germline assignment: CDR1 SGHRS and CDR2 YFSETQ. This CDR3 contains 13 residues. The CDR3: CASRAIAKNIQYF. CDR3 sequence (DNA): TGCGCCAGCAGGGCCATAGCCAAAAACATTCAGTACTTC.

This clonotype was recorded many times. The CDR3 region is CASSYPTDTQYF. CDR3 in DNA: TGTGCCAGCAGCTATCCGACAGATACGCAGTATTTT. The chain uses TRBV7-9 and TRBJ2-3, with unresolved D. V was pared by 4 bases and J by 3 bases, with 5 bases between. CDR3 length: 12 amino acids. Germline-derived CDR1 and CDR2 are SEHNR and FQNEAQ (reference sequence).

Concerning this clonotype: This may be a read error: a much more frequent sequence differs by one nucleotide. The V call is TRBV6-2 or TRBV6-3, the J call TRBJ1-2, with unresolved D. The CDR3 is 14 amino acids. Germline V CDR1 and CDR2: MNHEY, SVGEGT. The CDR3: CAGSYHTETYGYTF. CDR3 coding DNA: TGTGCCGGCAGTTACCACACAGAGACCTATGGCTACACCTTC.

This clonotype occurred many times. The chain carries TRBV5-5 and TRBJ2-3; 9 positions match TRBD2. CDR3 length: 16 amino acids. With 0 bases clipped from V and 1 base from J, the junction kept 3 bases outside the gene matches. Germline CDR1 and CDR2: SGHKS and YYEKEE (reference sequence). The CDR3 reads CASSLGRTSGTDTQYF. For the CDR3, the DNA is TGTGCCAGCAGCTTGGGAAGGACTAGCGGCACAGATACGCAGTATTTT.

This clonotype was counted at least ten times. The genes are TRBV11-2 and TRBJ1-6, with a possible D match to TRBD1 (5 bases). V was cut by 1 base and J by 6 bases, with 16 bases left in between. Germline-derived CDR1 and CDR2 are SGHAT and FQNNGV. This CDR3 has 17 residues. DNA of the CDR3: TGTGCCAGCAGCTTAGTCGCCGCAGGGATTGTTAATTCACCCCTCCACTTT. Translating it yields CASSLVAAGIVNSPLHF. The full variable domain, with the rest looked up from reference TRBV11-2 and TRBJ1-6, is EAGVAQSPRYKIIEKRQSVAFWCNPISGHATLYWYQQILGQGPKLLIQFQNNGVVDDSQLPKDRFSAERLKGVDSTLKIQPAKLEDSAVYLCASSLVAAGIVNSPLHFGNGTRLTVT.

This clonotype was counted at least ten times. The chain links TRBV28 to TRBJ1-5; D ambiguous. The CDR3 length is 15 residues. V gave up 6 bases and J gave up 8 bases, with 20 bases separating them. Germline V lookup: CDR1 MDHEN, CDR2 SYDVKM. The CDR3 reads CASSPPPGPLEPQHF. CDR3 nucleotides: TGTGCCAGCAGCCCCCCCCCAGGCCCTCTAGAGCCCCAGCATTTT. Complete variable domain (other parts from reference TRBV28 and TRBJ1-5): DVKVTQSSRYLVKRTGEKVFLECVQDMDHENMFWYRQDPGLGLRLIYFSYDVKMKEKGDIPEGYSVSREKKERFSLILESASTNQTSMYLCASSPPPGPLEPQHFGDGTRLSIL.

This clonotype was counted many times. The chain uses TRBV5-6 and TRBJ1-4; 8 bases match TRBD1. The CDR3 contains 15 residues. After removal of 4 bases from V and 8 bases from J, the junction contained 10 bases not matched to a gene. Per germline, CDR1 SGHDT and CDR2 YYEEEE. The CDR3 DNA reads TGTGCCAGCAGCGGGATGGGACAGGACCGGGAAAAACTGTTTTTT. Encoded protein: CASSGMGQDREKLFF.

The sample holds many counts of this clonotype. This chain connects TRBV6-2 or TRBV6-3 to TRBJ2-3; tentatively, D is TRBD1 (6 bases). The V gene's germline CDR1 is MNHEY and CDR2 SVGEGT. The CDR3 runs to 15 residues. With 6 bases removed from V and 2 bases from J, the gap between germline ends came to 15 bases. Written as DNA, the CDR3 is TGTGCCAGCAGACCGATGGACAGAACCACAGATACGCAGTATTTT. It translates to CASRPMDRTTDTQYF.

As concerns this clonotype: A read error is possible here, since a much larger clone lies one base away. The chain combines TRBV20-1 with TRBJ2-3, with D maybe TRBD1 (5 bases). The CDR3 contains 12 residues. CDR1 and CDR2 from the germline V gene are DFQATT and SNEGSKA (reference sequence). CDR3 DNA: TGCGGTGCCACACTGGGGCAGGGTACGCAGTATTTT. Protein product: CGATLGQGTQYF.

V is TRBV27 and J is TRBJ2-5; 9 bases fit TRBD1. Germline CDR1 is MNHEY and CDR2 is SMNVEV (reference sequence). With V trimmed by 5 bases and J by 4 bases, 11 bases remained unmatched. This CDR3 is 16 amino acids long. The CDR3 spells CASSPGDRVFPETQYF. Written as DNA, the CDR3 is TGTGCCAGCAGTCCCGGGGACAGGGTTTTCCCAGAGACCCAGTACTTC.

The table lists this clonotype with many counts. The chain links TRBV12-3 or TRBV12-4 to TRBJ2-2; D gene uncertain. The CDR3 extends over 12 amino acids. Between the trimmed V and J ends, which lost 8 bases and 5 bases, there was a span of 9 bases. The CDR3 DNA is TGTGCCAGCCAATCCAGAACCGGGGAGCTGTTTTTT. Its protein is CASQSRTGELFF.

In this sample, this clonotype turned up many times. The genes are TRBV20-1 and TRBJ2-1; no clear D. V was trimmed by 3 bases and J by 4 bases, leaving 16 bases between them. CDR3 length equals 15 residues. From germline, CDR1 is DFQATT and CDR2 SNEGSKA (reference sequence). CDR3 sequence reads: CSARPMGVPYNEQFF. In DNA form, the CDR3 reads TGCAGTGCTAGGCCGATGGGTGTCCCTTACAATGAGCAGTTCTTC.

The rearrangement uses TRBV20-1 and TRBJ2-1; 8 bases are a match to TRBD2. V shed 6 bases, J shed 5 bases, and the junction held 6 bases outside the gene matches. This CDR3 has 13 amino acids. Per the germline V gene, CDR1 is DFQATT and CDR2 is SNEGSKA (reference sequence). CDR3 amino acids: CSANSGNHNEQFF. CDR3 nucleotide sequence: TGCAGTGCCAATAGCGGGAACCACAATGAGCAGTTCTTC.

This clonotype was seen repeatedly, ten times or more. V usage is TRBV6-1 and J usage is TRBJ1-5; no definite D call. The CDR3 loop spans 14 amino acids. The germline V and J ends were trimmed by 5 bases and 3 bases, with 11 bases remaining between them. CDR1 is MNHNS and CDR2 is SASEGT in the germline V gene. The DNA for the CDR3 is TGTGCCAGCAGTACCGGGTCGAACAATCAGCCCCAGCATTTT. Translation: CASSTGSNNQPQHF.

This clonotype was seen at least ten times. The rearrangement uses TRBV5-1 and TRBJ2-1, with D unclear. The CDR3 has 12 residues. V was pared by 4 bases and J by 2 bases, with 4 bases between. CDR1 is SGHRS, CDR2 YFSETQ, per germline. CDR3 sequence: CASSAPYNEQFF. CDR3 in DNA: TGCGCCAGCAGCGCCCCCTACAATGAGCAGTTCTTC.